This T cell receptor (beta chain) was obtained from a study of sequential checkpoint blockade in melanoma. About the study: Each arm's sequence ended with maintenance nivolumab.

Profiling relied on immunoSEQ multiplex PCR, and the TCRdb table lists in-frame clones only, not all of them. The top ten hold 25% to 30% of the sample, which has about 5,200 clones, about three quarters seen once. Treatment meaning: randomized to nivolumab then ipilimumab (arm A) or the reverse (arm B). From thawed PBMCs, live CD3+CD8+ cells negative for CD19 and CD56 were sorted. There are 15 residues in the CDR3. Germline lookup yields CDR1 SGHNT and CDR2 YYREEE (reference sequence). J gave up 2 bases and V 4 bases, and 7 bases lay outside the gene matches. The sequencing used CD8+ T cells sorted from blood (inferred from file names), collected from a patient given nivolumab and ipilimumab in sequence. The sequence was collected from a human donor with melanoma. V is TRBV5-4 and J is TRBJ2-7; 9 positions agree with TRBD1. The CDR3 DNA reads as TGTGCCAGCAGCCCCGGGACAGGGCCCACCTACGAGCAGTACTTC. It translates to CASSPGTGPTYEQYF.